The 29 T cell receptor beta chains listed next were all sequenced from one sample in a study of cytomegalovirus exposure and HLA in healthy donors. 60 Vbeta and 13 Jbeta primers were used in PCR. Using immunoSEQ multiplex PCR, the repertoire was profiled, and TCRdb retains in-frame clones only, with some absent. This table has some 120,000 clones, 70% to 75% appearing once. Material for sequencing was PBMCs. Receptor source: a woman aged 35 to 49 in good health and CMV-seronegative.

The genes are TRBV19 and TRBJ1-6, with D perhaps matching TRBD1 (5 bases). This CDR3 comprises 15 residues. Germline lookup yields CDR1 LNHDA and CDR2 SQIVND (reference sequence). The V end lost 6 bases, the J end lost 5 bases, and 14 bases lay between the germline ends. CDR3 region: CASSLRQQDNSPLHF. In nucleotides, the CDR3 is TGTGCCAGTAGCCTTAGACAGCAGGATAATTCACCCCTCCACTTT.

In this sample, this clone turned up a few times. The chain recombines TRBV27 with TRBJ2-3, with D perhaps TRBD2 (6 bases). Trimming left V 5 bases short and J 3 bases short, with 15 bases between. The V gene's germline CDR1 is MNHEY and CDR2 SMNVEV (reference sequence). This CDR3 is 15 amino acids long. The CDR3 spells CASSPLSSGTDTQYF. The DNA for the CDR3 is TGTGCCAGCAGTCCATTGAGTAGCGGAACAGATACGCAGTATTTT.

This chain uses TRBV27 with TRBJ2-3, with 8 bases identical to TRBD2. The CDR3 totals 16 residues. Trimming removed 7 bases from V and 4 bases from J; junction bases left unmatched: 13. In germline, CDR1 is MNHEY, CDR2 SMNVEV (reference sequence). The DNA for the CDR3 is TGTGCCAGCAACCTAAGCCCAAGCGGGAGTTCAGATACGCAGTATTTT. It translates to CASNLSPSGSSDTQYF.

The chain employs TRBV12-2 and TRBJ2-7; TRBD1, the table's D call, lacks a check against the DNA. TRBV12-2 is shown as a pseudogene. The CDR3 has 14 amino acids. CDR3 coding DNA: TGTGCAAGTCGCTTCGCCGGGACATCCTACGAGCAGTACTTC. Residues: CASRFAGTSYEQYF.

The chain links TRBV18 to TRBJ1-1; 7 nucleotides match TRBD1. The germline CDR1 and CDR2 sequences are KGHSH and LQKENI. The V gene end was trimmed by 3 bases and the J gene end by 11 bases; junction bases not matched to a gene: 9. The CDR3 length is 13 residues. CDR3 DNA: TGTGCCAGCTCACCCGGGACAGAAGGAAGGGCTTTCTTT. Translating it yields CASSPGTEGRAFF.

The chain has TRBV10-3 and TRBJ1-5, with TRBD1 identical over 9 bases. This CDR3 is 15 amino acids long. Germline CDR1 and CDR2: ENHRY and SYGVKD. Trimming removed 6 bases from V and 7 bases from J; junction bases left unmatched: 10. The CDR3: CAISEDRGVGQPQHF. The CDR3 bases are TGTGCCATCAGCGAGGACAGGGGAGTAGGGCAGCCCCAGCATTTT.

The J gene is TRBJ1-2, the V gene TRBV5-1; TRBD1 aligns across 8 bases. Germline loops: CDR1 SGHRS, CDR2 YFSETQ. V lost 7 bases and J lost 7; bases outside the gene matches: 12. The CDR3 totals 14 residues. CDR3 residues: CASCSGQGLGGYTF. The CDR3 nucleotides read TGCGCCAGCTGCAGCGGACAGGGTCTGGGTGGCTACACCTTC.

This clone appeared once. This rearrangement joins TRBV9 to TRBJ2-7, with D possibly TRBD2 on 7 matching bases. The CDR3 has 15 amino acids. Between the trimmed V and J ends, which lost 1 base and 3 bases, there was a span of 14 bases. In germline, CDR1 is SGDLS, CDR2 YYNGEE. The CDR3 coding sequence is TGTGCCAGCAGCGTATCTACGGGGGGCGGCTACGAGCAGTACTTC. Translating it yields CASSVSTGGGYEQYF.

The chain couples TRBV4-3 to TRBJ2-1; TRBD2 agrees at 8 bases. The germline CDR1 and CDR2 sequences are LGHNA and YSLEER. J lost 4 bases, V lost 0 bases, and 14 bases had no gene match. This CDR3 region has 19 residues. The CDR3 bases are TGCGCCAGCAGCCAAGATCCCCCCAGGTTGGTAGCGGGGTACAATGAGCAGTTCTTC. It translates to CASSQDPPRLVAGYNEQFF.

The V call is TRBV10-3, the J call TRBJ1-1; 8 nucleotides agree with TRBD1. This CDR3 region has 13 residues. Per the germline V gene, CDR1 is ENHRY and CDR2 is SYGVKD. V was clipped by 10 bases and J by 6 bases; unmatched bases: 10. The CDR3: CASADRVEAEAFF. CDR3 DNA sequence: TGTGCCAGTGCGGACAGGGTGGAGGCTGAAGCTTTCTTT.

The chain has TRBV9 and TRBJ2-3, with a tentative D call TRBD2 (6 bases). The CDR3 runs 15 residues. Germline loops: CDR1 SGDLS, CDR2 YYNGEE. Trimming left V 3 bases short and J 4 bases short, with 15 bases between. CDR3 sequence reads: CASSEATGTSDTQYF. CDR3 bases: TGTGCCAGCAGCGAGGCGACGGGGACTTCAGATACGCAGTATTTT.

The genes are TRBV27 and TRBJ2-5, with TRBD1 as a possible D gene (6 bases). V lost 6 bases, J lost 7 bases, and 18 bases lay in between. This CDR3 has 14 amino acids. Germline values: CDR1 MNHEY, CDR2 SMNVEV (reference sequence). DNA for the CDR3: TGTGCCAGCAGACTAACCAAAGCAGGGGTGACCCAGTACTTC. This gives the protein CASRLTKAGVTQYF.

This clone was detected only a few times. The genes are TRBV7-2 and TRBJ2-5, with D perhaps matching TRBD1 (6 bases). This CDR3 is built from 18 residues. V lost 0 bases to trimming and J lost 1 base, with 18 bases between them. Looked up from germline, CDR1 is SGHTA and CDR2 is FQGNSA. The CDR3 is CASSLAGAAFIVQETQYF. The CDR3 DNA reads TGTGCCAGCAGCTTAGCGGGGGCTGCTTTCATCGTCCAAGAGACCCAGTACTTC.

The chain links TRBV19 to TRBJ2-5; D not certain. This CDR3 spans 15 amino acids. Germline V gene data show CDR1 as LNHDA and CDR2 as SQIVND (reference sequence). Trimming took 3 bases from V and 2 from J, leaving 13 bases between them. CDR3 coding DNA: TGTGCCAGTAGTATTCAGGCGAATTATCAAGAGACCCAGTACTTC. This translates into CASSIQANYQETQYF.

This chain connects TRBV7-6 to TRBJ2-3, with 8 bases that match TRBD2. The CDR3 runs 15 residues. Germline-derived CDR1 and CDR2 are SGHVS and FNYEAQ. With 4 bases clipped from V and 3 bases from J, the junction kept 6 bases outside the gene matches. The CDR3: CASSSGGGWTDTQYF. The DNA of the CDR3 is TGTGCCAGCAGCTCGGGCGGGGGGTGGACAGATACGCAGTATTTT.

The gene calls are TRBV2 and TRBJ1-2, with D possibly being TRBD1 (6 bases). The CDR3 sequence is 13 residues long. V lost 6 bases to trimming and J lost 14 bases, with 22 bases between them. Germline V gene sequence: CDR1 SNHLY, CDR2 FYNNEI. The CDR3 reads CASRVPTGTPLTF. The CDR3 coding sequence is TGTGCCAGCAGAGTACCAACCGGGACACCACTGACCTTC.

This chain connects TRBV5-6 to TRBJ1-1; TRBD1 might be the D (5 bases). Germline-derived CDR1 and CDR2 are SGHDT and YYEEEE. With 4 bases removed from V and 10 bases from J, the gap between germline ends came to 29 bases. This CDR3 has 17 residues. CDR3 sequence: CASSRRGSPSAVIRAFF. The CDR3 bases are TGTGCCAGCAGCCGCCGGGGGTCACCCTCCGCGGTGATTCGAGCTTTCTTT.

V gene TRBV9 combines with J gene TRBJ1-4, with D tentatively TRBD1 (5 bases). CDR1 SGDLS and CDR2 YYNGEE come from the germline V gene. V lost 0 bases, J lost 6 bases, and 18 bases lay in between. This CDR3 contains 17 residues. The CDR3 protein is CASSVGISGQGDEKLFF. The CDR3 DNA sequence: TGTGCCAGCAGCGTAGGGATTTCCGGGCAAGGGGATGAAAAACTGTTTTTT.

Points on this clone: At the DNA level, this CDR3 is encoded by other sequences in the same sample as well. CDR3: CASSERQALISGNTIYF. The CDR3 DNA reads TGTGCCAGCAGCGAACGACAGGCTTTAATCTCTGGAAACACCATATATTTT. This chain connects TRBV2 to TRBJ1-3, with D possibly being TRBD1 (6 bases). The CDR3 length is 17 residues. Trimming shortened V by 6 bases and J by 0 bases, and 18 bases separated the two germline ends. The germline V gene has CDR1 SNHLY and CDR2 FYNNEI. Variable domain in full (rest from reference TRBV2 and TRBJ1-3): EPEVTQTPSHQVTQMGQEVILRCVPISNHLYFYWYRQILGQKVEFLVSFYNNEISEKSEIFDDQFSVERPDGSNFTLKIRSTKLEDSAMYFCASSERQALISGNTIYFGEGSWLTVV.

V usage is TRBV11-2 and J usage is TRBJ2-5, with TRBD2 matching over 14 bases. The ends lost 6 bases at V and 5 bases at J; junction bases unmatched: 2. Germline V lookup: CDR1 SGHAT, CDR2 FQNNGV. CDR3 size: 14 residues. The CDR3 DNA sequence: TGTGCCAGCAGGGGGACTAGCGGGGGTGAGACCCAGTACTTC. It is translated as CASRGTSGGETQYF.

To note about this clone: At one boundary the junction diverges from the germline segment, which might be a read error. The sample carries other DNA sequences with the same CDR3. The chain combines TRBV5-5 with TRBJ1-1; D is unclear. Germline V CDR1 and CDR2: SGHKS, YYEKEE (reference sequence). The CDR3 spans 14 residues. DNA for the CDR3: TGTGCCAGCAGCCCCACGGGGTCCCGCACTGAAGCCTTCTTT. It is translated as CASSPTGSRTEAFF.

This rearrangement joins TRBV25-1 to TRBJ2-5; 10 bases match TRBD1. The CDR3 is 16 residues long. The V and J ends lost 7 bases and 0 bases, in that order; junction bases with no gene match: 8. Germline lookup yields CDR1 MGHDK and CDR2 SYGVNS. This chain's CDR3 is CASMGQGTDYQETQYF. The CDR3 DNA reads TGTGCCAGCATGGGACAGGGGACTGACTACCAAGAGACCCAGTACTTC.

The rearrangement links TRBV7-2 to TRBJ2-4; 9 bases are a match to TRBD2. V lost 5 bases and J lost 2; bases outside the gene matches: 4. Looked up from germline, CDR1 is SGHTA and CDR2 is FQGNSA. CDR3 length equals 15 residues. DNA of the CDR3: TGTGCCAGCAGCCCAGGACTAGCGTCCAAAAACATTCAGTACTTC. This encodes CASSPGLASKNIQYF. Full variable domain (rest looked up from reference TRBV7-2 and TRBJ2-4): GAGVSQSPSNKVTEKGKDVELRCDPISGHTALYWYRQSLGQGLEFLIYFQGNSAPDKSGLPSDRFSAERTGGSVSTLTIQRTQQEDSAVYLCASSPGLASKNIQYFGAGTRLSVL.

The gene calls are TRBV19 and TRBJ2-1; D is possibly TRBD2 (5 bases). Germline V CDR1 and CDR2: LNHDA, SQIVND (reference sequence). This CDR3 contains 16 residues. V gave up 10 bases and J gave up 4 bases, with 23 bases separating them. CDR3 DNA sequence: TGTGCCACCCAGAAAACGAGAGGGCCGGGATACAATGAGCAGTTCTTC. Translated, it gives CATQKTRGPGYNEQFF.

The chain uses TRBV7-3 and TRBJ2-1; TRBD2 agrees at 7 bases. The CDR3 is 15 amino acids. Germline V gene data show CDR1 as SGHTA and CDR2 as FQGTGA. V was clipped by 5 bases and J by 9 bases; unmatched bases: 13. CDR3 residues: CASSAGQSGVGEQFF. The DNA for the CDR3 is TGTGCCAGCAGCGCCGGACAAAGCGGGGTTGGTGAGCAGTTCTTC.

The rearrangement links TRBV19 to TRBJ2-7; TRBD1 might be the D (5 bases). V lost 7 bases to trimming and J lost 2 bases, with 15 bases between them. CDR1 is LNHDA and CDR2 is SQIVND in the germline V gene (reference sequence). The CDR3 length is 14 residues. The CDR3 nucleotides read TGTGCCAGTAACGTCTTAAAGGGGACCTACGAGCAGTACTTC. This sequence encodes CASNVLKGTYEQYF.

The CDR3 DNA reads as TGTGCCAGCAGTTCCCGAGCGGGGAGCTCCTACAATGAGCAGTTCTTC. It yields the protein CASSSRAGSSYNEQFF. V is TRBV28 and J is TRBJ2-1, with TRBD2 matching 7 bases. Germline CDR1 is MDHEN and CDR2 is SYDVKM. The length of the CDR3 is 16 residues. V trimming: 4 bases; J trimming: 0 bases; junction bases outside the gene matches: 6.

The V gene is TRBV6-1, the J gene TRBJ2-7; perhaps TRBD1 as D (5 bases). Looked up from germline, CDR1 is MNHNS and CDR2 is SASEGT. This CDR3 has 13 residues. V shed 6 bases and J shed 4 bases, with 13 bases lying between them. The CDR3 reads CASRDTSSYEQYF. CDR3 in DNA: TGTGCCAGCAGGGACACATCCTCTTACGAGCAGTACTTC.

This clone came up a few times. The chain has TRBV11-2 and TRBJ1-2, with 8 bases identical to TRBD1. V lost 5 bases to trimming and J lost 6 bases; unmatched junction nucleotides: 11. CDR3 length: 15 amino acids. CDR1 is SGHAT and CDR2 is FQNNGV in the germline V gene. In nucleotides, the CDR3 is TGTGCCAGCAGCCCCGGGACAGGAAACCTCCATGGCTACACCTTC. Translating gives CASSPGTGNLHGYTF.